This TCR beta chain was identified during a study of blood T cells in healthy people across ages. A second PCR of 7 to 11 cycles used a sample-barcoded 5' primer and a J-beta primer mix. TCRdb analysed the 5' RACE reads with MiXCR anew, one entry per CDR3 protein. The sample carries hundreds of thousands of distinct CDR3 sequences, 25% recorded once. Study-wide results and caveats: Higher naive T cell percentage went strongly together with higher TCR beta diversity.

A word on this clonotype: Antigen specificity is unknown.

These same records also appear under a second study, on T cells of mothers and their children.

What was sequenced was blood. This receptor was identified in a boy between 10 and 17 years old in good health.

The CDR3 sequence is CASSKDGGKWGKLFF. CDR3 nucleotide sequence: TGTGCCAGCAGCAAAGATGGCGGGAAGTGGGGAAAACTGTTTTTT. The chain has TRBV21-1 and TRBJ1-4; TRBD1 reflects the table's D call only, with no check against the DNA. TRBV21-1 is classified as a pseudogene. The CDR3 length is 15 residues.